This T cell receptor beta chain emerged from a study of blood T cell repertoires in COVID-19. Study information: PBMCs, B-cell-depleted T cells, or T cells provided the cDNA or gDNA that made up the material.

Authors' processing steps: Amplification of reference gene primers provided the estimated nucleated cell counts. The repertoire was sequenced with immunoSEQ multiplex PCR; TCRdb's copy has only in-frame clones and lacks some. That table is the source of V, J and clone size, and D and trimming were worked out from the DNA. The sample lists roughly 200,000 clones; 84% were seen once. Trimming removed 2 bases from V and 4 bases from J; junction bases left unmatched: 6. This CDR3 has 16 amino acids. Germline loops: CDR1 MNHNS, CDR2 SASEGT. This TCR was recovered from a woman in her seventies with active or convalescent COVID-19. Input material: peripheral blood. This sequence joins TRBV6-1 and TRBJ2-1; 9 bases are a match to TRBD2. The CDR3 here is CASSERSSGIYNEQFF. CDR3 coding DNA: TGTGCCAGCAGTGAACGGTCTAGCGGGATTTACAATGAGCAGTTCTTC.